Listed here are 17 T cell receptor beta chains from one sample, sequenced in a study of cytomegalovirus exposure and HLA in healthy donors. Vbeta (60) and Jbeta (13) primers were used in the PCR. The data were produced by immunoSEQ multiplex PCR, yet TCRdb's version contains in-frame clones alone and is incomplete. The repertoire has 100,000 to 150,000 clones, around 72% of them found once; the top ten carry less than 5%. The sequenced material came from PBMCs. The receptors were gathered from a man under 40 in good health and CMV-seronegative.

The chain has TRBV30 and TRBJ1-2; the D gene is possibly TRBD1 (5 bases). CDR1 is GTSNPN and CDR2 is SVGIG in the germline V gene (reference sequence). The CDR3 extends over 21 amino acids. The V end lost 0 bases, the J end lost 0 bases, and 29 bases lay between the germline ends. CDR3 region: CAWSVLLPGPPFIDSNYGYTF. The CDR3 DNA reads TGTGCCTGGAGTGTACTTCTGCCAGGGCCACCGTTCATTGACTCTAACTATGGCTACACCTTC.

J is TRBJ1-6 and V is TRBV7-2; 11 nucleotides agree with TRBD1. The CDR3 is made up of 16 amino acids. CDR1 is SGHTA and CDR2 is FQGNSA in the germline V gene. V was pared by 1 base and J by 8 bases, with 4 bases of the junction left unmatched. CDR3 amino acids: CASSLVGTGGDSPLHF. The DNA of the CDR3 is TGTGCCAGCAGCTTAGTTGGGACAGGGGGTGATTCACCCCTCCACTTT.

The V gene is TRBV7-9, the J gene TRBJ2-7; TRBD1 matches at 8 bases. The germline CDR1 and CDR2 sequences are SEHNR and FQNEAQ (reference sequence). The CDR3 loop spans 14 amino acids. With 4 bases clipped from V and 5 bases from J, the junction kept 7 bases outside the gene matches. The CDR3 coding sequence is TGTGCCAGCAGCTCGATGACAGGGGCCGACGAGCAGTACTTC. It specifies CASSSMTGADEQYF.

This clone has just one count. The rearrangement joins TRBV4-1 to TRBJ1-1; D not resolved. This CDR3 is 15 amino acids long. Trimming shortened V by 1 base and J by 0 bases, and 9 bases separated the two germline ends. Germline-derived CDR1 and CDR2 are MGHRA and YSYEKL. The CDR3, as DNA: TGCGCCAGCAGCCAAGGGGGAGGTTTGAACACTGAAGCTTTCTTT. Protein product: CASSQGGGLNTEAFF.

The chain links TRBV4-2 to TRBJ2-7, with D unclear. The V and J ends lost 3 bases and 1 base respectively, with 13 bases between them. Per germline, CDR1 LGHNA and CDR2 YNFKEQ. This CDR3 spans 15 amino acids. The CDR3 nucleotides are TGTGCCAGCAGCCATGGATGGGCAGGTTCCTACGAGCAGTACTTC. This gives the protein CASSHGWAGSYEQYF.

V gene TRBV9 combines with J gene TRBJ1-2; no clear D gene. The CDR3 runs to 12 residues. V gave up 1 base and J gave up 5 bases, with 6 bases separating them. CDR1 and CDR2 from the germline V gene are SGDLS and YYNGEE. The CDR3 is CASSVRGYGYTF. CDR3 nucleotide sequence: TGTGCCAGCAGCGTAAGAGGATATGGCTACACCTTC. The entire variable domain, with the rest obtained from reference TRBV9 and TRBJ1-2, is as follows: DSGVTQTPKHLITATGQRVTLRCSPRSGDLSVYWYQQSLDQGLQFLIQYYNGEERAKGNILERFSAQQFPDLHSELNLSSLELGDSALYFCASSVRGYGYTFGSGTRLTVV.

The CDR3 nucleotides are TGTGCCAGTAGTAAATATGGACAGGGGGATGATGGCTACACCTTC. It translates to CASSKYGQGDDGYTF. The chain uses TRBV19 and TRBJ1-2, with 10 positions matching TRBD1. Germline trimming cut 4 bases from V and 6 bases from J; bases unmatched to any gene: 8. Germline-derived CDR1 and CDR2 are LNHDA and SQIVND (reference sequence). The length of the CDR3 is 15 residues.

This sequence joins TRBV21-1 and TRBJ2-2; TRBD2, the table's D call, lacks a check against the DNA. TRBV21-1 is a known pseudogene. The CDR3 runs 17 residues. The CDR3 sequence is CAMLPWGGFEDTGELFF. The CDR3 DNA sequence: TGTGCCATGCTTCCCTGGGGGGGGTTTGAGGACACCGGGGAGCTGTTTTTT.

This chain joins TRBV7-2 and TRBJ2-4, with D perhaps matching TRBD2 (6 bases). The CDR3 spans 15 residues. From germline, CDR1 is SGHTA and CDR2 FQGNSA. Between the trimmed V and J ends, which lost 4 bases and 2 bases, there was a span of 12 bases. Here the CDR3 reads CASSSGGVPKNIQYF. The DNA for the CDR3 is TGTGCCAGCAGCTCGGGCGGGGTACCCAAAAACATTCAGTACTTC.

The chain is built from TRBV5-5 and TRBJ2-7, with 14 bases identical to TRBD2. V lost 5 bases to trimming and J lost 6 bases; unmatched junction nucleotides: 10. The CDR3 extends over 16 amino acids. The germline V gene encodes CDR1 SGHKS and CDR2 YYEKEE (reference sequence). The CDR3 DNA reads TGTGCCAGCAGTTTTGGACTAGCGGGGGGACGTCCCGAGCAGTACTTC. Translation: CASSFGLAGGRPEQYF.

The rearrangement joins TRBV7-8 to TRBJ2-3; D gene uncertain. With 1 base removed from V and 8 bases from J, the gap between germline ends came to 13 bases. The CDR3 has 14 residues. Per germline, CDR1 SGHVS and CDR2 FQNEAQ. In nucleotides, the CDR3 is TGTGCCAGCAGCTTAGTTCAGGAATTGGGTACGCAGTATTTT. This encodes CASSLVQELGTQYF.

This clone was seen a handful of times. The rearrangement links TRBV4-3 to TRBJ1-4, with D unclear. V gave up 0 bases and J gave up 4 bases, with 9 bases separating them. CDR3 length equals 15 residues. The germline CDR1 and CDR2 sequences are LGHNA and YSLEER. The CDR3 region has the DNA TGCGCCAGCAGCCAAGAGCGGAGTTATAATGAAAAACTGTTTTTT. Translation: CASSQERSYNEKLFF.

This sequence joins TRBV7-8 and TRBJ2-1, with 8 bases identical to TRBD2. This CDR3 is 15 amino acids long. V lost 5 bases, J lost 9 bases, and 12 bases stayed unmatched. The V gene's germline CDR1 is SGHVS and CDR2 FQNEAQ. The CDR3 region is CASSLGGAIFFEQFF. The CDR3 coding sequence is TGTGCCAGCAGCCTCGGGGGGGCCATCTTCTTTGAGCAGTTCTTC.

The genes are TRBV20-1 and TRBJ2-5; no reliable D call. This CDR3 is 11 amino acids long. The germline V gene encodes CDR1 DFQATT and CDR2 SNEGSKA (reference sequence). V lost 4 bases to trimming and J lost 3 bases, with 6 bases between them. Written as DNA, the CDR3 is TGCAGTGCTATTCCCGAAGAGACCCAGTACTTC. It codes for CSAIPEETQYF.

V gene TRBV7-9 combines with J gene TRBJ1-2; TRBD1 agrees at 8 bases. The J segment lost 2 bases and the V segment lost 4 bases, leaving 3 bases of the junction unmatched. Germline V gives CDR1 SEHNR, CDR2 FQNEAQ (reference sequence). This CDR3 is built from 14 residues. The CDR3 nucleotides read TGTGCCAGCAGCTCAGGGGGCTTCAACTATGGCTACACCTTC. This sequence encodes CASSSGGFNYGYTF.

The chain links TRBV19 to TRBJ1-6, with a possible D match to TRBD1 (5 bases). Trimming stripped 8 bases from V and 8 bases from J, with 22 bases between. Germline CDR1 and CDR2: LNHDA and SQIVND (reference sequence). The CDR3 loop spans 16 amino acids. The DNA of the CDR3 is TGTGCCAGTCGACAAGGGAGGGGACGGGGTGATTCACCCCTCCACTTT. Translated: CASRQGRGRGDSPLHF.

Points on this clone: Compared with germline, one end of the junction differs, possibly owing to a read error. The chain employs TRBV5-1 and TRBJ1-2, with D possibly matching TRBD1 (6 bases). Germline lookup yields CDR1 SGHRS and CDR2 YFSETQ. This CDR3 contains 15 residues. The CDR3 loop reads CASSFAGVRNYGYTF. The DNA for the CDR3 is TGTGCCAGCAGCTTTGCAGGGGTGAGGAACTATGGCTACACCTTC.